Following are 29 T cell receptor beta chains from one sample sequenced in a study of early T cells in non-severe SARS-CoV-2 infection (dated by TCRdb to the early 2020s). Library generation was performed with 5' RACE. Sequencing relied on a NextSeq 500. Starting from the raw public reads, TCRdb applied fastp trimming at Q25, assembled clones with MiXCR and retained in-frame beta chains. Entries that share a CDR3 protein sequence are merged under the most common genes and DNA. This sample holds 45,000 or so distinct CDR3 sequences; approximately 4% were observed only once. The ten top clones hold about 3% of the sample. Sequenced input: whole blood. The source of these receptors is an adult who was a healthcare worker with PCR-confirmed SARS-CoV-2 infection or an uninfected control (not recorded which).

This clonotype was seen ten or more times. The chain links TRBV7-9 to TRBJ2-5, with 11 nucleotides matching TRBD2. This CDR3 contains 15 residues. Trimming cost V 2 bases and J 4 bases; bases outside gene matches: 3. Germline CDR1 reads SEHNR; CDR2 reads FQNEAQ (reference sequence). The CDR3 DNA follows: TGTGCCAGCAGCTTACAGACTAGCGGGGCAGAGACCCAGTACTTC. This codes for CASSLQTSGAETQYF.

This clonotype was seen many times. CDR3 loop: CASSLTSAGDPQYF. The CDR3 DNA reads as TGTGCCAGCAGCTTAACGTCTGCCGGAGACCCCCAGTACTTC. The V call is TRBV7-3, the J call TRBJ2-5; unclear D gene. This CDR3 contains 14 residues. Trimming stripped 0 bases from V and 9 bases from J, with 14 bases between. Germline loops: CDR1 SGHTA, CDR2 FQGTGA.

This clonotype has at least ten counts. This chain links TRBV24-1 with TRBJ2-1; D is ambiguous. The germline V and J ends were trimmed by 1 base and 6 bases, with 9 bases remaining between them. Germline V gene sequence: CDR1 KGHDR, CDR2 SFDVKD. This CDR3 is built from 14 residues. The CDR3 here is CATSDFTTPNEQFF. In DNA form, the CDR3 reads TGTGCCACCAGTGATTTTACTACCCCCAATGAGCAGTTCTTC.

This clonotype has only a few counts. The chain has TRBV28 and TRBJ1-6, with 8 nucleotides matching TRBD1. CDR3 size: 14 residues. V gave up 6 bases and J gave up 4 bases; unmatched junction bases: 2. Per the germline V gene, CDR1 is MDHEN and CDR2 is SYDVKM. The CDR3 DNA sequence: TGTGCCAGCAGCGACAGGGGTTATAATTCACCCCTCCACTTT. Residues: CASSDRGYNSPLHF.

This clonotype was counted a few times. Relative to the germline gene, one junction end is altered; a read error may explain this. This rearrangement joins TRBV2 to TRBJ2-5; D is perhaps TRBD2 (7 bases). In germline, CDR1 is SNHLY, CDR2 FYNNEI. This CDR3 is built from 16 residues. CDR3: CASREGQPGGPQTQYF. The CDR3 DNA follows: TGTGCCAGCAGGGAAGGACAGCCGGGAGGCCCCCAGACCCAGTACTTC.

This clonotype was seen ten or more times. The chain uses TRBV11-2 and TRBJ1-1; tentative D call: TRBD1 (6 bases). The V and J ends lost 5 bases and 10 bases respectively, with 11 bases between them. Germline assignment: CDR1 SGHAT and CDR2 FQNNGV. The CDR3 covers 11 residues. CDR3 in DNA: TGTGCCAGCAGCCAGGGGACGGGAGCTTTCTTT. It codes for CASSQGTGAFF. Full variable domain (outside the CDR3, taken from reference TRBV11-2 and TRBJ1-1): EAGVAQSPRYKIIEKRQSVAFWCNPISGHATLYWYQQILGQGPKLLIQFQNNGVVDDSQLPKDRFSAERLKGVDSTLKIQPAKLEDSAVYLCASSQGTGAFFGQGTRLTVV.

The genes are TRBV4-1 and TRBJ2-2; TRBD1 matches at 7 bases. V gave up 0 bases and J gave up 5 bases; unmatched junction bases: 9. Germline assignment: CDR1 MGHRA and CDR2 YSYEKL. The CDR3 runs 17 residues. The CDR3 here is CASSQDRRKTGTGELFF. The CDR3 DNA follows: TGCGCCAGCAGCCAAGATCGAAGGAAGACAGGGACCGGGGAGCTGTTTTTT.

This clonotype was found many times. V usage is TRBV10-2 and J usage is TRBJ2-5; the D gene could be TRBD1 or TRBD2 (5 bases each). CDR3 size: 14 residues. Germline V gene data show CDR1 as WSHSY and CDR2 as SAAADI. Deletions cut 8 bases from V and 2 bases from J, with 15 bases between. The CDR3: CASQGPGPQETQYF. The CDR3 DNA is TGCGCCAGCCAGGGACCCGGCCCTCAAGAGACCCAGTACTTC.

In this sample, this clonotype turned up many times. The chain employs TRBV12-3 or TRBV12-4 and TRBJ1-5; TRBD1 matches at 8 bases. There are 17 residues in the CDR3. V lost 5 bases, J lost 0 bases, and 9 bases stayed unmatched. The CDR3 nucleotides read TGTGCCAGCAGTCGCCAGGGGGCGGGTTTTAGCAATCAGCCCCAGCATTTT. This gives the protein CASSRQGAGFSNQPQHF.

This clonotype has just a few counts. This chain connects TRBV12-3 or TRBV12-4 to TRBJ2-2; D uncertain. This CDR3 is built from 15 residues. V lost 5 bases, J lost 1 base, and 11 bases lay in between. Here the CDR3 DNA reads TGTGCCAGCAGTGTTGGGCACCGGAACACCGGGGAGCTGTTTTTT. It specifies CASSVGHRNTGELFF.

The sample holds a few counts of this clonotype. The chain couples TRBV7-9 to TRBJ2-7; D call uncertain. V lost 2 bases to trimming and J lost 2 bases, with 7 bases between them. Germline CDR1 and CDR2: SEHNR and FQNEAQ (reference sequence). The CDR3 has 13 residues. CDR3 DNA sequence: TGTGCCAGCAGCTTACCCGGTGCCTACGAGCAGTACTTC. It translates to CASSLPGAYEQYF.

This clonotype came up a few times. The chain joins TRBV20-1 to TRBJ2-5; D is unresolved. Trimming cost V 3 bases and J 3 bases, with 11 bases left between them. This CDR3 is built from 13 residues. Germline V CDR1 and CDR2: DFQATT, SNEGSKA (reference sequence). The CDR3 DNA follows: TGCAGTGCTAGGTCGCGGCAGGAAGAGACCCAGTACTTC. Its translation is CSARSRQEETQYF.

Comment on this clonotype: A single base separates this from a much larger clone, so it may be a read error. The genes are TRBV14 and TRBJ2-3; D is undetermined. The CDR3 has 9 residues. Germline V gives CDR1 SGHDN, CDR2 FVKESK. CDR3 region: CASTDMQYF. The CDR3 coding sequence is TGTGCCAGCACAGATATGCAGTATTTT.

This chain's CDR3 is CASSLTTGEEQYF. The CDR3 DNA reads as TGCGCCAGCAGCTTGACCACAGGGGAAGAGCAGTACTTC. The chain uses TRBV5-1 and TRBJ2-7; 7 nucleotides match TRBD1. The CDR3 extends over 13 amino acids. The junction had 5 bases not matched to a gene; V was cut back by 1 base and J by 7 bases. Germline V lookup: CDR1 SGHRS, CDR2 YFSETQ.

There are many counts of this clonotype. The chain combines TRBV28 with TRBJ2-7; 8 nucleotides line up with TRBD1. V lost 2 bases and J lost 1; bases outside the gene matches: 7. Germline values: CDR1 MDHEN, CDR2 SYDVKM. The CDR3 has 16 amino acids. The CDR3 DNA reads TGTGCCAGCAGTTTAAGTCTCAGGGGGCTTTCCTACGAGCAGTACTTC. As protein: CASSLSLRGLSYEQYF.

Many counts were recorded for this clonotype. The chain combines TRBV10-3 with TRBJ2-3; D perhaps matches TRBD2 (6 bases). The germline CDR1 and CDR2 sequences are ENHRY and SYGVKD. This CDR3 has 13 amino acids. V lost 8 bases to trimming and J lost 6 bases, with 15 bases between them. The CDR3 DNA reads TGTGCCATCGGGGCAGGGACTTCGGATACGCAGTATTTT. It is translated as CAIGAGTSDTQYF.

This clonotype showed up many times. The chain uses TRBV29-1 and TRBJ2-4, with TRBD2 identical over 7 bases. CDR1 is SQVTM and CDR2 is ANQGSEA in the germline V gene. V lost 6 bases and J lost 1; bases outside the gene matches: 6. The CDR3 loop spans 14 amino acids. CDR3: CSVAAGDAKNIQYF. The CDR3 bases are TGCAGCGTGGCCGCGGGGGATGCCAAAAACATTCAGTACTTC. The variable domain in full, with the rest retrieved from reference TRBV29-1 and TRBJ2-4, is SAVISQKPSRDICQRGTSLTIQCQVDSQVTMMFWYRQQPGQSLTLIATANQGSEATYESGFVIDKFPISRPNLTFSTLTVSNMSPEDSSIYLCSVAAGDAKNIQYFGAGTRLSVL.

V is TRBV20-1 and J is TRBJ2-3; perhaps TRBD1 as D (5 bases). CDR1 DFQATT and CDR2 SNEGSKA come from the germline V gene (reference sequence). Trimming removed 1 base from V and 5 bases from J, with 22 bases in between. The CDR3 contains 17 residues. The CDR3 DNA reads as TGCAGTGCTAGAGCTTCACCGGCAGGGATAGTAAGAGATACGCAGTATTTT. Its translation: CSARASPAGIVRDTQYF.

This clonotype was seen many times. The chain combines TRBV19 with TRBJ1-2; D is uncertain. Trimming pared 3 bases from V and 7 bases from J, leaving 9 bases between. Germline values: CDR1 LNHDA, CDR2 SQIVND (reference sequence). The CDR3 is 12 residues long. The CDR3 DNA sequence: TGTGCCAGTAGTATGTACGGGGTTGGCTACACCTTC. This translates into CASSMYGVGYTF. The full variable domain, completed using reference TRBV19 and TRBJ1-2, is DGGITQSPKYLFRKEGQNVTLSCEQNLNHDAMYWYRQDPGQGLRLIYYSQIVNDFQKGDIAEGYSVSREKKESFPLTVTSAQKNPTAFYLCASSMYGVGYTFGSGTRLTVV.

This clonotype was picked up many times. The chain combines TRBV29-1 with TRBJ2-5, with D tentatively TRBD1 or TRBD2 (7 bases each). Trimming removed 8 bases at V and 5 bases at J, with 18 bases between. The CDR3 is 13 residues long. Germline CDR1 SQVTM, CDR2 ANQGSEA. The CDR3 is CSSSGGVMETQYF. In nucleotides, the CDR3 is TGCAGCTCCTCAGGGGGGGTGATGGAGACCCAGTACTTC.

This clonotype was observed at least ten times. The rearrangement joins TRBV29-1 to TRBJ2-1; 11 bases are shared with TRBD1. The CDR3 extends over 13 amino acids. The germline V gene encodes CDR1 SQVTM and CDR2 ANQGSEA. Trimming cost V 6 bases and J 5 bases; bases outside gene matches: 3. CDR3 bases: TGCAGCGTGGACAGGGGGCTTAACAATGAGCAGTTCTTC. Translation: CSVDRGLNNEQFF.

This clonotype was observed many times. The V gene is TRBV27, the J gene TRBJ2-7; TRBD2 matches at 7 bases. The CDR3 runs 14 residues. Unmatched junction bases numbered 8, after V lost 4 bases and J lost 5 bases. Germline V gives CDR1 MNHEY, CDR2 SMNVEV (reference sequence). The CDR3 DNA is TGTGCCAGCAGTTCTGGACTAGAGGGCCACGAGCAGTACTTC. Translated, it gives CASSSGLEGHEQYF.

This clonotype appeared many times. The CDR3, as DNA: TGTGCCAGCAGTCGCCACAGGGGTTCGTTGAACACTGAAGCTTTCTTT. Its protein product is CASSRHRGSLNTEAFF. The chain joins TRBV6-5 to TRBJ1-1, with 7 bases lining up with TRBD1. Germline CDR1 MNHEY, CDR2 SVGAGI. This CDR3 contains 16 residues. J gave up 0 bases and V 5 bases, and 9 bases lay outside the gene matches.

The rearrangement joins TRBV7-3 to TRBJ2-3; 7 nucleotides agree with TRBD2. CDR1 and CDR2 (germline): SGHTA, FQGTGA. The CDR3 is 15 amino acids. Trimming cost V 0 bases and J 0 bases; bases outside gene matches: 0. The CDR3 DNA reads as TGTGCCAGCAGCTTAACGGGACTAAGCACAGATACGCAGTATTTT. As protein: CASSLTGLSTDTQYF.

This clonotype was picked up many times. J is TRBJ2-1 and V is TRBV5-1; D gene unclear. Between the trimmed V and J ends, which lost 1 base and 9 bases, there was a span of 8 bases. The V gene's germline CDR1 is SGHRS and CDR2 YFSETQ. The CDR3 runs 12 residues. CDR3 bases: TGCGCCAGCAGCTTGTGGGGTAGTGAGCAGTTCTTC. Its protein product is CASSLWGSEQFF.

This clonotype showed up many times. J is TRBJ2-3 and V is TRBV10-3; TRBD1 might be the D (6 bases). V lost 3 bases and J 5 bases, leaving 9 bases between the germline ends. This CDR3 has 13 amino acids. Germline V gives CDR1 ENHRY, CDR2 SYGVKD. This CDR3 reads CAISDQGRDTQYF. The CDR3 DNA follows: TGTGCCATCAGTGACCAGGGGCGAGATACGCAGTATTTT.

A few counts support this clonotype. The genes are TRBV2 and TRBJ2-3; D unresolved. The germline gives CDR1 SNHLY, CDR2 FYNNEI. V gave up 8 bases and J gave up 5 bases, with 8 bases separating them. This CDR3 region has 11 residues. The CDR3 loop reads CASGNRDTQYF. DNA of the CDR3: TGTGCCAGCGGGAATAGAGATACGCAGTATTTT.

V gene TRBV18 combines with J gene TRBJ2-2; D is possibly TRBD1 (6 bases). In germline, CDR1 is KGHSH, CDR2 LQKENI. The CDR3 is 16 residues long. With 2 bases removed from V and 2 bases from J, the gap between germline ends came to 12 bases. The CDR3 DNA reads as TGTGCCAGCTCACCAATACCGGACAGTAACACCGGGGAGCTGTTTTTT. Protein product: CASSPIPDSNTGELFF.

This clonotype showed up many times. V and J are TRBV20-1 and TRBJ1-5, with 10 nucleotides matching TRBD1. Germline CDR1 is DFQATT and CDR2 is SNEGSKA (reference sequence). The CDR3 is 12 amino acids. V shed 7 bases, J shed 4 bases, and the junction held 1 base outside the gene matches. The CDR3 DNA reads TGCAGTGTGGACAGGGGGAATCAGCCCCAGCATTTT. Its protein product is CSVDRGNQPQHF.